The source of this T cell receptor (beta chain) is a study of blood T cell repertoires in COVID-19. This clone is medium-sized. The V gene lost 6 bases and the J gene lost 6 bases, with 15 bases spanning the gap. The CDR3 is made up of 14 amino acids. Germline loops: CDR1 SGHAT, CDR2 FQDESV (reference sequence). Under the authors' procedure: Amplification of reference gene primers provided the estimated nucleated cell counts. TCRdb's copy holds only in-frame clones and misses some; the assay was immunoSEQ multiplex PCR. For V, J and clone size, that table is used; D and trimming come from the DNA. The table lists about 33,000 clones, approximately 85% of them singletons, with around 6.6% in the top ten.

This clonotype was sampled from a man between 60 and 70 years old with active COVID-19. The V and J genes are TRBV11-1 and TRBJ2-1; D is perhaps TRBD2 (6 bases). The sample was peripheral blood. The CDR3 DNA is TGTGCCAGCAGACCCCAGGACGGGGGCAATGAGCAGTTCTTC. This sequence encodes CASRPQDGGNEQFF.